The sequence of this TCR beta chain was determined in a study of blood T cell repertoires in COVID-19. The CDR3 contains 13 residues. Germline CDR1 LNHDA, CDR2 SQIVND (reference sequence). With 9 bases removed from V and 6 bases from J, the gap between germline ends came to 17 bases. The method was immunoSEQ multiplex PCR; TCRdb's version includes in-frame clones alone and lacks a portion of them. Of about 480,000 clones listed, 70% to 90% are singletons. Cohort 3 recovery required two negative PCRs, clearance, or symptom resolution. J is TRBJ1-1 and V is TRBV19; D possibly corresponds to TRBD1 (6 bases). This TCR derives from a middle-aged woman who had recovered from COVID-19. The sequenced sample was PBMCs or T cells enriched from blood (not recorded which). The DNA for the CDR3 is TGTGCCAGCTCACAGGGCCGGGACGCTGAAGCTTTCTTT. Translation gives CASSQGRDAEAFF.